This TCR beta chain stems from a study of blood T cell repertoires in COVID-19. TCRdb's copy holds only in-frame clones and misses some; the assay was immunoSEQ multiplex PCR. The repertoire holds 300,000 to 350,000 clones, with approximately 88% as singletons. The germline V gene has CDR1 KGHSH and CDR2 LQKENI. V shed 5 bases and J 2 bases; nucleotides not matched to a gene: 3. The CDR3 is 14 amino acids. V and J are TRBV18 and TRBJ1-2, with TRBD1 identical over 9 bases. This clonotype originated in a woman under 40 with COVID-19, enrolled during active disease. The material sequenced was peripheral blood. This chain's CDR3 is CASSGQGMNYGYTF. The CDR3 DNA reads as TGTGCCAGCTCAGGACAGGGGATGAACTATGGCTACACCTTC.